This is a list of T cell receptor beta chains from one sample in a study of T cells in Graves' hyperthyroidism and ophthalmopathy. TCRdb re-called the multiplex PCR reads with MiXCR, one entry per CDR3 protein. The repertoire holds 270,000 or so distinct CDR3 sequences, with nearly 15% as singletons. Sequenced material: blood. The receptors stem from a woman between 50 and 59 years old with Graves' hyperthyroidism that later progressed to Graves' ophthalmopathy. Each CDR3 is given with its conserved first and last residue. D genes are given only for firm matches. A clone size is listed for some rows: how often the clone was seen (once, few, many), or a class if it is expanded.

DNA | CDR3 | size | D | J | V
TGTGCCGCGGGACCCGCCGATCTCTACGAGCAGTACTTC | CAAGPADLYEQYF | many | - | TRBJ2-7 | TRBV19
TGTGCCAGCTCACCCACGGGGGGGAATCCTGAAGCTTTCTTT | CASSPTGGNPEAFF | many | - | TRBJ1-1 | TRBV18
TGTGCCAGCAGCGATGGACAGGAAGCTTTCTTT | CASSDGQEAFF | many | - | TRBJ1-1 | TRBV13
TGCGCCAGCAGTGAGAACGTAGGTAGCGAGCAGTACTTC | CASSENVGSEQYF | - | - | TRBJ2-7 | TRBV10-1
TGTGCCAGCAGCCTAAATGGCCAGGGGGCGTCTGCTTTCTTT | CASSLNGQGASAFF | many | TRBD1 | TRBJ1-1 | TRBV3-1
TGCAGTGCTAGGAGGCTAGGGAGGAGCACAGATACGCAGTATTTT | CSARRLGRSTDTQYF | many | - | TRBJ2-3 | TRBV20-1
TGTGCCATCAGTGAGTCAGCGTCCCTCGGGAATGAGCAGTTCTTC | CAISESASLGNEQFF | few | - | TRBJ2-1 | TRBV10-3
TGTGCCAGCAGTTACTCTCAATTAGCGGGTCCCCACTTC | CASSYSQLAGPHF | many | TRBD2 | TRBJ2-5 | TRBV6-6
TGTGCCTGGACTTGGGGGCAGAACACTGAAGCTTTCTTT | CAWTWGQNTEAFF | many | - | TRBJ1-1 | TRBV30
TGCGCCTCGACCGGGGGGCTCACTGAAGCTTTCTTT | CASTGGLTEAFF | many | - | TRBJ1-1 | TRBV5-1
TGCAGCGTTGGAGGGACGGCTCAGGATGGCTACACCTTC | CSVGGTAQDGYTF | many | - | TRBJ1-2 | TRBV29-1
TGTGCCAGCAGCTTCTCCTCGACAGGGGGCTTTGAGCAGTTCTTC | CASSFSSTGGFEQFF | many | TRBD1 | TRBJ2-1 | TRBV7-2
TGTGCCAGCAGTTTTGAGGGATTACCCCCGGAGCATTTT | CASSFEGLPPEHF | many | - | TRBJ1-5 | TRBV28
TGTGCCAGCAGCTTCGGAGGTTACAATGAGCAGTTCTTC | CASSFGGYNEQFF | many | - | TRBJ2-1 | TRBV11-1
TGTGCCAGCAGCCAACTCGGTGTAGCTGATGAGCAGTTCTTC | CASSQLGVADEQFF | many | - | TRBJ2-1 | TRBV3-1
TGTGCCAGCAGCCACGGATCGGGACAGGGAAGGGGCTACACCTTC | CASSHGSGQGRGYTF | many | TRBD1 | TRBJ1-2 | TRBV6-1
TGTGCCAGCAGCTTCACACTGCTCAACACCGGGGAGCTGTTTTTT | CASSFTLLNTGELFF | many | - | TRBJ2-2 | TRBV6-1
TGTGCCAGCCGGGTGTGGGAAGAAGCTTTCTTT | CASRVWEEAFF | many | - | TRBJ1-1 | TRBV12-3/TRBV12-4
TGTGCCAGCAGTTTGGTGCTTTACGAGCAGTACTTC | CASSLVLYEQYF | many | - | TRBJ2-7 | TRBV28
TGTGCCAGCAGCCAAGATTATCGCAGATCCTCTGCAACTAATGAAAAACTGTTTTTT | CASSQDYRRSSATNEKLFF | - | - | TRBJ1-4 | TRBV4-2
TGTGCCAGCAGCGCTTGGAACTCTGGGGCCAACGTCCTGACTTTC | CASSAWNSGANVLTF | few | - | TRBJ2-6 | TRBV9
TGTGCCAGCAGTTACGGACAGGGAGCGGTTAATGAGCAGTTCTTC | CASSYGQGAVNEQFF | few | TRBD1 | TRBJ2-1 | TRBV6-5
TGTGCCAGCAGTCACCTTACGACAGGGTTCCTAGCTAACTATGGCTACACCTTC | CASSHLTTGFLANYGYTF | many | TRBD1 | TRBJ1-2 | TRBV28
TGTGCCAGTAGTTCCCGGGACAGGGGATCGTTTCTGAACACTGAAGCTTTCTTT | CASSSRDRGSFLNTEAFF | many | TRBD1 | TRBJ1-1 | TRBV19
TGTGCCAGCAGTGTGGTCTATGCGCGGCCGCACAATGAGCAGTTCTTC | CASSVVYARPHNEQFF | many | - | TRBJ2-1 | TRBV6-1
TGTGCCAGCAGTTCCCCTCTAGCGGGTAACGACAATGAGCAGTTCTTC | CASSSPLAGNDNEQFF | - | TRBD2 | TRBJ2-1 | TRBV25-1
TGTGCCAGCAGCCTGGGGCCGGCGAATGAGCAGTTCTTC | CASSLGPANEQFF | many | - | TRBJ2-1 | TRBV11-1
TGTGCCAGCAGCTCCTTGTACGAGCGCGAGTTGACCGGGGAGCTGTTTTTT | CASSSLYERELTGELFF | once | - | TRBJ2-2 | TRBV7-8
TGCAGTGCCGGGAGGGGATCCGAGACCCAGTACTTC | CSAGRGSETQYF | many | TRBD2 | TRBJ2-5 | TRBV20-1
TGTGCCAGCAGCAGTGGAGGGATCAACGAGCAGTACTTC | CASSSGGINEQYF | many | - | TRBJ2-7 | TRBV28
TGCGCCAGCAGCTTAACTAGCGGGAGAGGCACAGATACGCAGTATTTT | CASSLTSGRGTDTQYF | many | TRBD2 | TRBJ2-3 | TRBV5-1
TGTGCCAGCATCCGGGGACTAGCGGGATTTAGTTACACAGATACGCAGTATTTT | CASIRGLAGFSYTDTQYF | many | TRBD2 | TRBJ2-3 | TRBV2
TGTGCCACCAGCAGAGATGGAACCCTTGACAATGAGCAGTTCTTC | CATSRDGTLDNEQFF | few | - | TRBJ2-1 | TRBV15
TGTGCCAGCAGATACGGACGGATCCTAGCCAAAAACATTCAGTACTTC | CASRYGRILAKNIQYF | few | - | TRBJ2-4 | TRBV6-1
TGTGCCAGCAGCCAAGACTCAACTAATGAAAAACTGTTTTTT | CASSQDSTNEKLFF | once | - | TRBJ1-4 | TRBV3-1
TGCGCCAGCAGCCAAGAGGAAATGGGTTGGGGACAGAACTATGGCTACACCTTC | CASSQEEMGWGQNYGYTF | - | TRBD1 | TRBJ1-2 | TRBV4-1
TGTGCCAGCAGTTCGACGTCCCAAGAGACCCAGTACTTC | CASSSTSQETQYF | - | - | TRBJ2-5 | TRBV11-1
TGTGCCAGTTTGCCGGGACAGGGGGCAATTTCGCAGTATTTT | CASLPGQGAISQYF | many | TRBD1 | TRBJ2-3 | TRBV18
TGTGCCAGCAACAGGGGGCATAACACTGAAGCTTTCTTT | CASNRGHNTEAFF | many | TRBD1 | TRBJ1-1 | TRBV6-1
TGCAGTGCTCAGGAGACAGGTTTTCACTATGGCTACACCTTC | CSAQETGFHYGYTF | many | - | TRBJ1-2 | TRBV20-1
TGTGCCAGCAGTTTATACTGGGACAGGGGGGCCAATCAGCCCCAGCATTTT | CASSLYWDRGANQPQHF | many | TRBD1 | TRBJ1-5 | TRBV27